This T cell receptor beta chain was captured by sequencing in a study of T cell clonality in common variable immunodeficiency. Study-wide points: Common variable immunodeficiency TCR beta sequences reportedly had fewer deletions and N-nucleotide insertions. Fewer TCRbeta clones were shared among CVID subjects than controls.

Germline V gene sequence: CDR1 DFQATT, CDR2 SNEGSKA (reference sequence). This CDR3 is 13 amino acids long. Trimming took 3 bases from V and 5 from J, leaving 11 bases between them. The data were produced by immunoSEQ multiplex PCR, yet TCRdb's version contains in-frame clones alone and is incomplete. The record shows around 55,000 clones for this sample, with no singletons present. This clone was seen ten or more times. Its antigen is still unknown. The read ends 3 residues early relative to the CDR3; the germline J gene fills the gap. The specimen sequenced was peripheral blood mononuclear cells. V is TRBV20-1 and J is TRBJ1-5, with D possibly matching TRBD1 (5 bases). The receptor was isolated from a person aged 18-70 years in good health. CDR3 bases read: TGCAGTGCTAGGACAGAGGTATATCAGCCC. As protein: CSARTEVYQP. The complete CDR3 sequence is CSARTEVYQPQHF.